The 28 T cell receptor beta chains below were found in one sample sequenced in a study of shared clonotypes between healthy human individuals. Assay: immunoSEQ multiplex PCR; the TCRdb copy retains only in-frame clones and omits some. Of 300,000 to 400,000 clones listed, more than 60% were seen once; the top ten hold 8.5% to 12%. Sequenced material: memory CD4+ T cells sorted from blood. The sample's subset: CD45RA-negative fraction. The receptor set was obtained from a man aged 25-45 years in good health.

The chain is built from TRBV15 and TRBJ2-7; 8 bases line up with TRBD1. This CDR3 region has 15 residues. The ends lost 1 base at V and 2 bases at J; junction bases unmatched: 4. Germline values: CDR1 LNHNV, CDR2 YYDKDF (reference sequence). Here the CDR3 DNA reads TGTGCCACCAGCAGAGGGGGACAGGCGACCTACGAGCAGTACTTC. Its protein product is CATSRGGQATYEQYF.

This clone was seen ten or more times. The V call is TRBV6-5, the J call TRBJ1-2, with D maybe TRBD1 (6 bases). The CDR3 length is 14 residues. V shed 6 bases and J shed 3 bases, with 14 bases lying between them. The germline V gene has CDR1 MNHEY and CDR2 SVGAGI. CDR3 in amino acids: CASRSRGGYYGYTF. In nucleotides, the CDR3 is TGTGCCAGCAGGAGCCGTGGGGGCTACTATGGCTACACCTTC.

The chain employs TRBV7-9 and TRBJ1-2, with 9 bases lining up with TRBD1. Germline loops: CDR1 SEHNR, CDR2 FQNEAQ (reference sequence). The CDR3 totals 15 residues. The J segment lost 4 bases and the V segment lost 5 bases, leaving 8 bases of the junction unmatched. CDR3 amino acids: CASSLWDRDVYGYTF. CDR3 in DNA: TGTGCCAGCAGCCTTTGGGACAGGGATGTCTATGGCTACACCTTC.

The CDR3 region has the DNA TGTGCCAGCAGGGCTGCACAGAGGAGCGGGAGGGCCGGGGAGCTGTTTTTT. Its protein product is CASRAAQRSGRAGELFF. The V gene is TRBV9, the J gene TRBJ2-2, with 10 bases that match TRBD2. The CDR3 loop spans 17 amino acids. From germline, CDR1 is SGDLS and CDR2 YYNGEE. V gave up 5 bases and J gave up 6 bases; unmatched junction bases: 13.

Written as DNA, the CDR3 is TGTGCCAGCAGCCAAGTTGGACAGGGGGCTTCTGAAAAACTGTTTTTT. It encodes CASSQVGQGASEKLFF. The chain employs TRBV14 and TRBJ1-4; 11 positions match TRBD1. In germline, CDR1 is SGHDN, CDR2 FVKESK. The CDR3 is 16 amino acids. V trimming: 1 base; J trimming: 7 bases; junction bases outside the gene matches: 5. Looking up the rest from reference TRBV14 and TRBJ1-4 gives the full variable domain: EAGVTQFPSHSVIEKGQTVTLRCDPISGHDNLYWYRRVMGKEIKFLLHFVKESKQDESGMPNNRFLAERTGGTYSTLKVQPAELEDSGVYFCASSQVGQGASEKLFFGSGTQLSVL.

The J gene is TRBJ1-6, the V gene TRBV1. TRBV1 is a pseudogene. This CDR3 is built from 14 residues. CDR3 sequence: CTSSLSSYNSPLHF. The CDR3 DNA follows: TGCACCAGCAGCCTGAGCTCCTATAATTCACCCCTCCACTTT.

This chain links TRBV28 with TRBJ2-7, with TRBD2 as a possible D gene (5 bases). The germline gives CDR1 MDHEN, CDR2 SYDVKM. Trimming took 1 base from V and 1 from J, leaving 11 bases between them. The CDR3 covers 15 residues. The CDR3 nucleotides are TGTGCCAGCAGTTTATCCGGGATTGGTTCCTACGAGCAGTACTTC. Translation gives CASSLSGIGSYEQYF.

The chain uses TRBV11-2 and TRBJ2-1; 8 bases match TRBD2. Germline V gene data show CDR1 as SGHAT and CDR2 as FQNNGV. The CDR3 length is 12 residues. V trimming: 1 base; J trimming: 10 bases; junction bases outside the gene matches: 0. The CDR3 region is CASSLGLAEQFF. The CDR3 DNA is TGTGCCAGCAGCTTAGGACTAGCGGAGCAGTTCTTC.

The gene calls are TRBV18 and TRBJ2-7; D may be TRBD1 or TRBD2 (6 bases each). Germline-derived CDR1 and CDR2 are KGHSH and LQKENI. The CDR3 covers 15 residues. V was trimmed by 0 bases and J by 5 bases, leaving 14 bases between them. The CDR3 DNA sequence: TGTGCCAGCTCACCACCGGGGGCTGCGGGGAACGAGCAGTACTTC. Its protein product is CASSPPGAAGNEQYF.

The chain's CDR3 is CSVVPRQGADTQYF. CDR3 nucleotides: TGCAGCGTCGTGCCGAGACAGGGGGCAGATACGCAGTATTTT. The J gene is TRBJ2-3, the V gene TRBV29-1, with 9 bases matching TRBD1. CDR3 length: 14 amino acids. Germline-derived CDR1 and CDR2 are SQVTM and ANQGSEA. The V segment lost 6 bases and the J segment 4 bases; nucleotides outside the gene matches: 8.

The rearrangement uses TRBV5-1 and TRBJ2-7; 8 positions match TRBD2. The CDR3 runs to 17 residues. Germline CDR1 SGHRS, CDR2 YFSETQ. Trimming cost V 5 bases and J 0 bases; bases outside gene matches: 13. The DNA of the CDR3 is TGCGCCAGCAGTTCAGACGTAGCGGGATCCTACTCCTACGAGCAGTACTTC. It encodes CASSSDVAGSYSYEQYF.

The V gene is TRBV2, the J gene TRBJ1-4, with D hard to call. The germline V gene has CDR1 SNHLY and CDR2 FYNNEI. Trimming shortened V by 6 bases and J by 3 bases, and 8 bases separated the two germline ends. CDR3 length: 13 residues. In DNA form, the CDR3 reads TGTGCCAGCAGGCGCCGACCTAATGAAAAACTGTTTTTT. The encoded protein is CASRRRPNEKLFF.

The rearrangement links TRBV18 to TRBJ1-2; 9 bases map to TRBD1. In germline, CDR1 is KGHSH, CDR2 LQKENI. The CDR3 runs 14 residues. J lost 2 bases, V lost 3 bases, and 1 base had no gene match. The CDR3 protein is CASSPGTGNYGYTF. CDR3 sequence (DNA): TGTGCCAGCTCACCCGGGACAGGGAACTATGGCTACACCTTC. Together with reference TRBV18 and TRBJ1-2, the CDR3 gives the full variable domain: NAGVMQNPRHLVRRRGQEARLRCSPMKGHSHVYWYRQLPEEGLKFMVYLQKENIIDESGMPKERFSAEFPKEGPSILRIQQVVRGDSAAYFCASSPGTGNYGYTFGSGTRLTVV.

The chain joins TRBV2 to TRBJ1-5; possible D gene TRBD1, 6 bases. Trimming took 6 bases from V and 0 from J, leaving 12 bases between them. The CDR3 extends over 15 amino acids. Looked up from germline, CDR1 is SNHLY and CDR2 is FYNNEI. DNA of the CDR3: TGTGCCAGCAGGGACAGACCCTTTAGCAATCAGCCCCAGCATTTT. It is translated as CASRDRPFSNQPQHF.

This clone was seen a few times. This rearrangement joins TRBV13 to TRBJ2-3; TRBD2 matches at 8 bases. The V and J ends lost 5 bases and 4 bases, in that order; junction bases with no gene match: 14. Per the germline V gene, CDR1 is PRHDT and CDR2 is FYEKMQ (reference sequence). The CDR3 consists of 17 residues. The CDR3 DNA is TGTGCCAGCAGCCCAACCCCTGGACTAGCTCACCCAGATACGCAGTATTTT. Protein: CASSPTPGLAHPDTQYF.

A remark on this clone: With only one base between it and a far larger clone, this is likely a read error. The gene calls are TRBV5-4 and TRBJ2-1; TRBD2 agrees at 8 bases. This CDR3 contains 15 residues. CDR1 and CDR2 (germline): SGHNT, YYREEE (reference sequence). Here the CDR3 reads CASRVGGEVRNGQFF. The CDR3 coding sequence is TGTGCCAGCAGGGTCGGGGGGGAAGTTCGGAATGGGCAGTTCTTC.

The rearrangement uses TRBV7-8 and TRBJ1-5; D is uncertain. CDR1 is SGHVS, CDR2 FQNEAQ, per germline. There are 17 residues in the CDR3. V was cut by 2 bases and J by 0 bases, with 14 bases left in between. The CDR3 bases are TGTGCCAGCAGCTTATTCCGCAGACCCTATAGCAATCAGCCCCAGCATTTT. Translating it yields CASSLFRRPYSNQPQHF. The whole variable domain, remainder taken from reference TRBV7-8 and TRBJ1-5, is GAGVSQSPRYKVAKRGQDVALRCDPISGHVSLFWYQQALGQGPEFLTYFQNEAQLDKSGLPSDRFFAERPEGSVSTLKIQRTQQEDSAVYLCASSLFRRPYSNQPQHFGDGTRLSIL.

V and J are TRBV29-1 and TRBJ2-2, with D possibly TRBD1 on 5 matching bases. CDR3 length: 12 residues. V shed 7 bases and J shed 1 base, with 7 bases lying between them. Germline CDR1 SQVTM, CDR2 ANQGSEA. As DNA, the CDR3 is TGCAGCGCTAGGGGGAACACCGGGGAGCTGTTTTTT. It codes for CSARGNTGELFF.

This chain links TRBV29-1 with TRBJ2-3; 11 nucleotides align to TRBD2. CDR1 is SQVTM, CDR2 ANQGSEA, per germline. The CDR3 runs 14 residues. Trimming took 2 bases from V and 4 from J; bases not matched to a gene: 2. The CDR3 DNA reads TGCAGCGTTGAAATTAGCGGGGGGGCAGATACGCAGTATTTT. It yields the protein CSVEISGGADTQYF.

The rearrangement links TRBV7-9 to TRBJ1-5; unclear D gene. With 1 base removed from V and 1 base from J, the gap between germline ends came to 17 bases. The CDR3 spans 18 residues. Germline loops: CDR1 SEHNR, CDR2 FQNEAQ (reference sequence). CDR3 in DNA: TGTGCCAGCAGCTTAGGAAGAGCGCTTTCCTTCAGCAATCAGCCCCAGCATTTT. Translation gives CASSLGRALSFSNQPQHF. Variable domain in full (rest from reference TRBV7-9 and TRBJ1-5): DTGVSQNPRHKITKRGQNVTFRCDPISEHNRLYWYRQTLGQGPEFLTYFQNEAQLEKSRLLSDRFSAERPKGSFSTLEIQRTEQGDSAMYLCASSLGRALSFSNQPQHFGDGTRLSIL.

Points on this clone: With a far larger clone one base away, a read error is the likely cause. This chain connects TRBV7-8 to TRBJ2-3; the D is unclear. Trimming took 4 bases from V and 2 from J, leaving 1 base between them. Germline values: CDR1 SGHVS, CDR2 FQNEAQ. The CDR3 is 11 amino acids. CDR3 DNA: TGTGCCAGCAGCTCCACAGATACGCAGTATTTT. Protein product: CASSSTDTQYF.

The genes are TRBV2 and TRBJ1-1; 7 nucleotides line up with TRBD1. Germline CDR1 and CDR2: SNHLY and FYNNEI. CDR3 length: 13 residues. V dropped 3 bases and J dropped 5; count of bases not matched to a gene: 3. CDR3 protein: CASSDGRGTEAFF. In DNA, the CDR3 is TGTGCCAGCAGTGATGGCAGGGGGACTGAAGCTTTCTTT.

Comments on this clone: This could be a read error, since a much larger clone is one nucleotide away. V usage is TRBV7-9 and J usage is TRBJ2-2, with D possibly TRBD1 on 6 matching bases. CDR1 SEHNR and CDR2 FQNEAQ come from the germline V gene (reference sequence). Trimming took 1 base from V and 1 from J, leaving 7 bases between them. The CDR3 consists of 15 residues. The CDR3 loop reads CASSLVTGNTGELFF. The CDR3 region has the DNA TGTGCCAGCAGCTTAGTGACAGGGAACACCGGGGAGCTGTTTTTT.

This clone was counted a single time. This chain connects TRBV29-1 to TRBJ1-1; 9 nucleotides align to TRBD1. V trimming: 4 bases; J trimming: 8 bases; junction bases outside the gene matches: 8. The CDR3 consists of 13 residues. Germline lookup yields CDR1 SQVTM and CDR2 ANQGSEA. The CDR3 spells CSVVSGTGSEAFF. As DNA, the CDR3 is TGCAGCGTTGTTTCCGGGACAGGGTCGGAAGCTTTCTTT.

Comments on this clone: A much more abundant neighbour one base away suggests this may be a read error. The chain carries TRBV9 and TRBJ2-1; D tentatively fits TRBD1 or TRBD2 (5 bases each). Germline V gene lookup returns CDR1 SGDLS and CDR2 YYNGEE. This CDR3 comprises 14 residues. V was clipped by 4 bases and J by 0 bases, with 8 bases between them. CDR3 loop: CASSRGSSYNEQFF. The DNA for the CDR3 is TGTGCCAGCAGCCGGGGCTCCTCCTACAATGAGCAGTTCTTC.

The J gene is TRBJ1-3, the V gene TRBV5-6, with TRBD1 matching over 8 bases. CDR3 length: 16 residues. Germline assignment: CDR1 SGHDT and CDR2 YYEEEE. J gave up 2 bases and V 0 bases, and 4 bases lay outside the gene matches. CDR3 protein: CASSLGSDRAGNTIYF. The CDR3 DNA reads TGTGCCAGCAGCTTGGGGTCGGACAGGGCTGGAAACACCATATATTTT. The full variable domain, rest sourced from reference TRBV5-6 and TRBJ1-3, is DAGVTQSPTHLIKTRGQQVTLRCSPKSGHDTVSWYQQALGQGPQFIFQYYEEEERQRGNFPDRFSGHQFPNYSSELNVNALLLGDSALYLCASSLGSDRAGNTIYFGEGSWLTVV.

The V gene is TRBV6-6, the J gene TRBJ1-2; D may be TRBD1 (6 bases). Germline CDR1 and CDR2: MNHNY and SVGAGI (reference sequence). The CDR3 contains 12 residues. V gave up 7 bases and J gave up 2 bases, with 8 bases separating them. CDR3 region: CASKGGNYGYTF. The CDR3 region has the DNA TGTGCCAGCAAAGGGGGGAACTATGGCTACACCTTC.

This chain links TRBV5-1 with TRBJ2-1, with unresolved D. Trimming shortened V by 3 bases and J by 3 bases, and 7 bases separated the two germline ends. The CDR3 spans 13 residues. Germline V lookup: CDR1 SGHRS, CDR2 YFSETQ. CDR3 sequence (DNA): TGCGCCAGCAGCTCTGGCAACTACAATGAGCAGTTCTTC. This translates into CASSSGNYNEQFF.